This is a list of T cell receptor beta chains from one sample in a study of identical twins. One entry per CDR3 protein, called by TCRdb with MiXCR from the 5' RACE reads. The sample comprises about 720,000 distinct CDR3 sequences, less than 10% of which are singletons, and 0.98% rests with the top ten. A further study also used this sample, focusing on yellow fever vaccine responses in identical twins.

The sample was PBMCs. The receptors derive from a young woman in good health. CDR3s include the opening cysteine and the closing phenylalanine or tryptophan. A D gene is named only where the DNA matches it firmly. A row's size may be missing; if present it is once, few, many or a size class.

d_gene	j_gene	v_gene	abundance	CDR3aa	CDR3nt
TRBD1	TRBJ1-1	TRBV6-5	few	CASSYGDSYTEAFF	TGTGCCAGCAGTTACGGGGACAGCTACACTGAAGCTTTCTTT
TRBD1	TRBJ1-5	TRBV12-3/TRBV12-4	few	CASSSGQVGQPQHF	TGTGCCAGCAGTTCCGGACAGGTGGGGCAGCCCCAGCATTTT
TRBD2	TRBJ2-3	TRBV5-8	NA	CASSGGGPGDTQYF	TGTGCCAGCAGCGGGGGGGGACCCGGGGATACGCAGTATTTT
NA	TRBJ2-3	TRBV5-4	NA	CASSLPGPRGDTQYF	TGTGCCAGCAGCTTACCGGGACCCCGGGGAGATACGCAGTATTTT
NA	TRBJ2-1	TRBV20-1	few	CSARALGTTSYNEQFF	TGCAGTGCTAGGGCTCTTGGGACAACATCCTACAATGAGCAGTTCTTC
NA	TRBJ1-4	TRBV15	many	CATSTGFEKLFF	TGTGCCACCAGCACAGGGTTTGAAAAACTGTTTTTT
NA	TRBJ2-3	TRBV28	NA	CASSKISTDTQYF	TGTGCCAGCAGTAAGATATCCACAGATACGCAGTATTTT
TRBD2	TRBJ2-7	TRBV28	NA	CASSRGLAGDPYEQYF	TGTGCCAGCAGCCGGGGACTAGCGGGGGACCCCTACGAGCAGTACTTC
NA	TRBJ2-5	TRBV12-3/TRBV12-4	many	CASNNQAEETQYF	TGTGCCAGCAATAACCAAGCGGAAGAGACCCAGTACTTC
TRBD2	TRBJ2-7	TRBV11-2	NA	CASSLEAFLAGSYEQYF	TGTGCCAGCAGCTTAGAAGCGTTTCTAGCGGGCTCCTACGAGCAGTACTTC
NA	TRBJ2-3	TRBV6-1	few	CASSLTVKGDTQYF	TGTGCCAGCAGCCTTACAGTAAAGGGAGATACGCAGTATTTT
NA	TRBJ2-1	TRBV29-1	NA	CSVEREANEQFF	TGCAGCGTTGAAAGGGAGGCCAATGAGCAGTTCTTC
TRBD1	TRBJ2-6	TRBV18	NA	CASSIGQGMTGANVLTF	TGTGCCAGCTCAATCGGACAGGGCATGACTGGGGCCAACGTCCTGACTTTC
TRBD1	TRBJ2-2	TRBV7-9	NA	CASSPRTGLGAGELFF	TGTGCCAGCAGCCCCCGGACAGGTTTGGGTGCCGGGGAGCTGTTTTTT
NA	TRBJ1-2	TRBV5-1	many	CASSASRDAFYGYTF	TGCGCCAGCAGCGCATCCCGGGACGCTTTTTATGGCTACACCTTC
NA	TRBJ2-1	TRBV5-1	NA	CASSWVVGGTYNEQFF	TGCGCCAGCAGCTGGGTGGTGGGCGGAACCTACAATGAGCAGTTCTTC
NA	TRBJ2-6	TRBV20-1	NA	CSALRSGANVLTF	TGCAGTGCGTTGAGGTCTGGGGCCAACGTCCTGACTTTC
TRBD2	TRBJ2-3	TRBV29-1	many	CSVGIGTSGTDTQYF	TGCAGCGTTGGAATTGGGACTAGCGGCACAGATACGCAGTATTTT
NA	TRBJ2-6	TRBV12-3/TRBV12-4	few	CASRHPSLGANVLTF	TGTGCCAGCAGACATCCATCCCTTGGGGCCAACGTCCTGACTTTC
NA	TRBJ1-5	TRBV7-8	many	CASSLDGGGANNQPQHF	TGTGCCAGCAGCTTAGATGGCGGGGGCGCGAACAATCAGCCCCAGCATTTT
TRBD1	TRBJ2-3	TRBV4-1	NA	CASSQMVQGARSTDTQYF	TGCGCCAGCAGCCAAATGGTACAGGGGGCCAGGTCCACAGATACGCAGTATTTT
TRBD2	TRBJ2-3	TRBV5-1	many	CASSLTSGGATQYF	TGCGCCAGCAGCTTGACTAGCGGGGGGGCTACGCAGTATTTT
NA	TRBJ1-1	TRBV6-5	NA	CASIETTGEAFF	TGTGCCAGCATTGAAACGACCGGAGAAGCTTTCTTT
NA	TRBJ2-7	TRBV7-2	NA	CASSFFGDEYEQYF	TGTGCCAGCAGCTTTTTCGGCGATGAATACGAGCAGTACTTC
TRBD1	TRBJ2-3	TRBV10-3	few	CAISELGTGQFTDTQYF	TGTGCCATCAGTGAGCTCGGGACAGGACAGTTCACAGATACGCAGTATTTT
TRBD2	TRBJ2-1	TRBV6-2/TRBV6-3	few	CASTNLAGAFF	TGTGCCAGCACCAACCTAGCGGGGGCGTTCTTC
NA	TRBJ2-2	TRBV3-1	NA	CASSPYRAANTGELFF	TGTGCCAGCAGCCCCTACAGAGCAGCGAACACCGGGGAGCTGTTTTTT
TRBD1	TRBJ1-1	TRBV18	many	CASSPPETGLVDTEAFF	TGTGCCAGCTCACCACCAGAGACAGGGTTGGTGGACACTGAAGCTTTCTTT
NA	TRBJ2-4	TRBV12-3/TRBV12-4	NA	CASSLAGTVSKNIQYF	TGTGCCAGCAGTTTAGCTGGGACGGTGAGCAAAAACATTCAGTACTTC
TRBD1	TRBJ2-5	TRBV12-3/TRBV12-4	NA	CASSSPTGEETQYF	TGTGCCAGCAGTTCCCCGACAGGGGAAGAGACCCAGTACTTC
NA	TRBJ2-7	TRBV12-3/TRBV12-4	few	CASSPKDGLPYEQYF	TGTGCCAGCAGCCCGAAGGACGGCCTCCCCTACGAGCAGTACTTC
NA	TRBJ2-1	TRBV12-3/TRBV12-4	many	CASTRTRLYNEQFF	TGTGCCAGCACCCGGACACGCCTTTACAATGAGCAGTTCTTC
NA	TRBJ2-7	TRBV29-1	NA	CSWGELMGEQYF	TGCAGCTGGGGGGAATTAATGGGCGAGCAGTACTTC
NA	TRBJ2-7	TRBV25-1	NA	CASSDLRTQTYEQYF	TGTGCCAGCAGCGATTTAAGGACCCAAACCTACGAGCAGTACTTC
TRBD1	TRBJ2-7	TRBV5-6	few	CASSLGGQGLFVYEQYF	TGTGCCAGCAGCTTGGGGGGACAGGGTCTTTTTGTGTACGAGCAGTACTTC
NA	TRBJ2-3	TRBV7-7	few	CASSSKARGTQYF	TGTGCTAGCAGCTCGAAGGCGCGGGGTACGCAGTATTTT
NA	TRBJ2-7	TRBV27	NA	CTSSLPTRTGENYEQYF	TGCACCAGCTCCCTCCCAACTCGGACGGGAGAAAACTACGAGCAGTACTTC
TRBD1	TRBJ1-5	TRBV7-9	NA	CASSPGGLNQPQHF	TGTGCCAGCAGCCCAGGGGGCCTCAATCAGCCCCAGCATTTT
NA	TRBJ2-1	TRBV5-1	NA	CASKALGNNEQFF	TGCGCCAGCAAGGCGCTCGGGAACAATGAGCAGTTCTTC
NA	TRBJ2-5	TRBV10-3	few	CATRPMMGVQTQYF	TGTGCCACGCGGCCGATGATGGGGGTCCAGACCCAGTACTTC
NA	TRBJ2-2	TRBV29-1	many	CSAGQNTGELFF	TGCAGCGCGGGACAGAACACCGGGGAGCTGTTTTTT
NA	TRBJ2-2	TRBV29-1	NA	CSVASALTGELLF	TGCAGCGTTGCCTCAGCGCTCACCGGGGAGCTGCTTTTT
TRBD2	TRBJ2-7	TRBV29-1	NA	CSGLAGRSYEQYF	TGCAGCGGACTAGCGGGTAGATCCTACGAGCAGTACTTC
TRBD2	TRBJ2-3	TRBV11-1	many	CASSSLQSWTSGRDTQYF	TGTGCCAGCAGCTCCCTCCAGTCTTGGACTAGCGGGAGAGATACGCAGTATTTT
NA	TRBJ2-3	TRBV28	few	CASSSYGTLVDTQYF	TGTGCCAGCAGTTCATACGGGACCCTCGTTGATACGCAGTATTTT
NA	TRBJ2-7	TRBV18	few	CASSSNLYEQYF	TGTGCCAGCTCATCCAATCTATACGAGCAGTACTTC
TRBD2	TRBJ2-1	TRBV5-6	NA	CASSLSSGRRYEQFF	TGTGCCAGCAGCTTGTCTAGCGGGAGACGGTATGAGCAGTTCTTC
NA	TRBJ2-3	TRBV28	NA	CASGLHRGFADTQYF	TGTGCCAGCGGCTTACATAGGGGGTTCGCAGATACGCAGTATTTT
NA	TRBJ2-1	TRBV28	NA	CASSLRWNEQFF	TGTGCCAGCAGTCTTAGATGGAATGAGCAGTTCTTC
NA	TRBJ2-3	TRBV29-1	many	CSVGGSTRTDTQYF	TGCAGCGTTGGCGGTAGTACCCGCACAGATACGCAGTATTTT
TRBD2	TRBJ2-7	TRBV2	NA	CASSDYLLAGDTYEQYF	TGTGCCAGCAGTGACTATTTACTAGCGGGAGACACCTACGAGCAGTACTTC